This T cell receptor beta chain comes out of a study of blood T cells in healthy people across ages. The use of a sample-barcoded 5' primer and a J-beta primer mix characterized a second PCR of roughly 7 to 11 cycles. Via MiXCR, TCRdb re-called the 5' RACE reads, giving one row per CDR3 protein. Here the sample spans some 930,000 distinct CDR3 sequences, about 27% being singletons. This clonotype was recorded a few times. Roughly 9 milliliters of peripheral blood were drawn from each donor. V lost 3 bases to trimming and J lost 13 bases, with 14 bases between them. There are 12 residues in the CDR3. The germline V gene encodes CDR1 SGDLS and CDR2 YYNGEE. The data also belong to a second study, concerning T cells of mothers and their children. From that paper: Donation was provided by three healthy Caucasian mothers along with their six children. The yield was over 8.5 million TCR beta CDR3 reads from each mother and a few million from each child. Slightly, though not significantly, more overlap was seen in related than in unrelated mother-child pairs.

The chain has TRBV9 and TRBJ2-4, with a tentative D call TRBD2 (5 bases). The sequencing sample was made of blood. The receptor was isolated from a woman between 35 and 50 years old in good health. This CDR3 is CASSGTAREQYF. The CDR3 nucleotides read TGTGCCAGCAGCGGGACCGCGAGGGAGCAGTACTTC.